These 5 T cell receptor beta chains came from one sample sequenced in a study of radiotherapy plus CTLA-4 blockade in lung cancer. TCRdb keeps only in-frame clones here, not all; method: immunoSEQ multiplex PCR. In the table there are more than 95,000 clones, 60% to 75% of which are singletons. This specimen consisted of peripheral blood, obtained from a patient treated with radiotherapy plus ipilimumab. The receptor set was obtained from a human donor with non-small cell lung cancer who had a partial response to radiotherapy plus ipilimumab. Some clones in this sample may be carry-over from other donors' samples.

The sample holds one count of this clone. CDR3 protein: CASSQGQPNTKLFF. The CDR3 DNA follows: TGTGCCAGCAGCCAGGGACAGCCTAATACAAAACTGTTTTTT. The chain joins TRBV7-8 to TRBJ1-4; 7 positions agree with TRBD1. V trimming: 5 bases; J trimming: 10 bases; junction bases outside the gene matches: 10. Germline CDR1 reads SGHVS; CDR2 reads FQNEAQ. The CDR3 is 14 amino acids.

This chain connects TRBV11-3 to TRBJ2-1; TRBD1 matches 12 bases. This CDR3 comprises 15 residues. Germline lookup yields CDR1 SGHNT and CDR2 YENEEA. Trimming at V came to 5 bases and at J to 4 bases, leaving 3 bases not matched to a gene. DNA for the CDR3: TGTGCCAGCAGCCCGGGACAGGGGGCTTACAATGAGCAGTTCTTC. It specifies CASSPGQGAYNEQFF.

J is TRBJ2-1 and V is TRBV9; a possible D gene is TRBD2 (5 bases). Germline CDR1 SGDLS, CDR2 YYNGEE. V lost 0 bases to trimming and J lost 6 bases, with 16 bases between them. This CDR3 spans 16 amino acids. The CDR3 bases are TGTGCCAGCAGCGTAGATTCGAGGGTTTTAGGCAATGAGCAGTTCTTC. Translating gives CASSVDSRVLGNEQFF.

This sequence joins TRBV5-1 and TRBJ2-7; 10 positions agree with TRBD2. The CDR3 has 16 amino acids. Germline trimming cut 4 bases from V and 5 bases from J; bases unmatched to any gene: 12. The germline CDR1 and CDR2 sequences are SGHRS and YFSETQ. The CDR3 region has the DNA TGCGCCAGCAGCCCGGGGGCTAGCGGGGGCCGCCACGAGCAGTACTTC. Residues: CASSPGASGGRHEQYF. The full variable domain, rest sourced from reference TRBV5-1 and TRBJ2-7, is KAGVTQTPRYLIKTRGQQVTLSCSPISGHRSVSWYQQTPGQGLQFLFEYFSETQRNKGNFPGRFSGRQFSNSRSEMNVSTLELGDSALYLCASSPGASGGRHEQYFGPGTRLTVT.

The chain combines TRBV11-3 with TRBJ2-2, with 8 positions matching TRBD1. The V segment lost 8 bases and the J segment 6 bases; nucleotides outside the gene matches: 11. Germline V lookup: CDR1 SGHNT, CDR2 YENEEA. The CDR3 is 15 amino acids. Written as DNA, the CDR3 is TGTGCCAGCTCCAACACAGGGGGAAGGGCCGGGGAGCTGTTTTTT. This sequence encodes CASSNTGGRAGELFF. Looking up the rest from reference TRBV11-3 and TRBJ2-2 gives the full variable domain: EAGVVQSPRYKIIEKKQPVAFWCNPISGHNTLYWYLQNLGQGPELLIRYENEEAVDDSQLPKDRFSAERLKGVDSTLKIQPAELGDSAVYLCASSNTGGRAGELFFGEGSRLTVL.